This entry describes one T cell receptor (beta chain). Its antigen is as yet unknown. Use of 60 Vbeta and 13 Jbeta primers characterized the PCR. Libraries were prepared by immunoSEQ multiplex PCR; TCRdb keeps only in-frame clonotypes and omits some of them. The data show 150,000 to 180,000 clones, with roughly 72% seen just once and 2.1% held by the top ten. CDR1 and CDR2 (germline): GTSNPN, SVGIG (reference sequence). Trimming shortened V by 3 bases and J by 4 bases, and 13 bases separated the two germline ends. The CDR3 length is 15 residues. The source of the sample is a study of cytomegalovirus exposure and HLA in healthy donors. Broader study findings: The investigators catalogued 180 or so TCR beta chains as cytomegalovirus-associated. Being productive about 87% or about 30% of the time was typical of most TCR beta V segments in an earlier analysis.

The chain combines TRBV30 with TRBJ2-6; no firm D call. The TCR was taken from a man aged 30 to 39 in good health and CMV-seronegative. Specimen: PBMCs. The CDR3 nucleotides are TGTGCCTGGAGGAATAGGTGGGCGGGGGCCAACGTCCTGACTTTC. Translation: CAWRNRWAGANVLTF.